This T cell receptor beta chain was retrieved from a study of CD8+ T cells in alopecia areata. The overall study: Administration of oral tofacitinib to treated patients was at 5 to 10 mg twice daily. The study gave tofacitinib for 6 to 18 months, then 6 months off drug.

Isolated RNA was reverse transcribed into cDNA used as the sequencing template. Method: immunoSEQ multiplex PCR; TCRdb's copy keeps in-frame clones and lacks some. Of about 120,000 clones in the sample, 53% were seen once. In the case of this clone: The target antigen is unknown.

Study conclusions and caveats: Mouse data revealed clearer TCR sharing than patient data did, a gap possibly tied to HLA. Scalp clonality dropped significantly under tofacitinib, as did expanded CD8+ top-100 clones.

Treatment described: oral pan-JAK inhibitor, 5-10 mg twice daily. Between the trimmed V and J ends, which lost 6 bases and 2 bases, there was a span of 4 bases. Per the germline V gene, CDR1 is SQVTM and CDR2 is ANQGSEA. The CDR3 is 10 amino acids. The receptor's source is a human donor with alopecia areata. Sequences were derived from CD4+ T cells sorted from blood, sampled at week 4, from a patient treated with tofacitinib. The chain uses TRBV29-1 and TRBJ1-2; D unresolved. The CDR3 protein is CSVANYGYTF. The CDR3 bases are TGCAGCGTCGCGAACTATGGCTACACCTTC. Filled out from reference TRBV29-1 and TRBJ1-2, the complete variable domain reads SAVISQKPSRDICQRGTSLTIQCQVDSQVTMMFWYRQQPGQSLTLIATANQGSEATYESGFVIDKFPISRPNLTFSTLTVSNMSPEDSSIYLCSVANYGYTFGSGTRLTVV.